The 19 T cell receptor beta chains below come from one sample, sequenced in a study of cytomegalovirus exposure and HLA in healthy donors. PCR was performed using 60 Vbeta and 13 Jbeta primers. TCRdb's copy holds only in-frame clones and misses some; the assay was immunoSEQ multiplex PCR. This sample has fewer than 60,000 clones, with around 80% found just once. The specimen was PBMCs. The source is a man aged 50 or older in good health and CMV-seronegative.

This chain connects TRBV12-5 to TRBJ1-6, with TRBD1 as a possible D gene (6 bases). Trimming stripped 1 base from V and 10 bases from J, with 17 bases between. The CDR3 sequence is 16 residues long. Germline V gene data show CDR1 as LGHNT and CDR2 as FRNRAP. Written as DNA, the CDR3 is TGTGCTAGTGGTTTGGATCCGGGACAAAGACTCTCACCCCTCCACTTT. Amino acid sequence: CASGLDPGQRLSPLHF. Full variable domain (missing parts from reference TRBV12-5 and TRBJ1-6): DARVTQTPRHKVTEMGQEVTMRCQPILGHNTVFWYRQTMMQGLELLAYFRNRAPLDDSGMPKDRFSAEMPDATLATLKIQPSEPRDSAVYFCASGLDPGQRLSPLHFGNGTRLTVT.

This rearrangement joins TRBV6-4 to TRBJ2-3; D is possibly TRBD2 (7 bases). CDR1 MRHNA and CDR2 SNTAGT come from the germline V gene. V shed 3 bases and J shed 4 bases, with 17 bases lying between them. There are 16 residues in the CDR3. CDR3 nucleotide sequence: TGTGCCAGCAGTGAGTTGGGGGGGGGCATCGCAGATACGCAGTATTTT. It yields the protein CASSELGGGIADTQYF.

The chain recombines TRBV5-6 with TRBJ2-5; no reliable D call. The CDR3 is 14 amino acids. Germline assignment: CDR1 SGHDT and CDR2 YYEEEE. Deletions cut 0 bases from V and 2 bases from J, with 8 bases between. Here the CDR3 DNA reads TGTGCCAGCAGCTTGGAATTCACACAAGAGACCCAGTACTTC. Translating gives CASSLEFTQETQYF.

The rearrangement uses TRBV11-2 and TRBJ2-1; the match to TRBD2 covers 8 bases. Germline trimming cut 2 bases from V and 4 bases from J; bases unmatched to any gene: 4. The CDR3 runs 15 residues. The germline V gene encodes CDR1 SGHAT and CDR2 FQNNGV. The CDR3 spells CASSLTTSAYNEQFF. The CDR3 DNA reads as TGTGCCAGCAGCTTAACGACTAGCGCTTACAATGAGCAGTTCTTC.

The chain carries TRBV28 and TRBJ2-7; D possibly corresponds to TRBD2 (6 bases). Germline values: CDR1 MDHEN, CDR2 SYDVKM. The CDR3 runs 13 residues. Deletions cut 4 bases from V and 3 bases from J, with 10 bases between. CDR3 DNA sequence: TGTGCCAGCAGTTCGAGCGGGTACTACGAGCAGTACTTC. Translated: CASSSSGYYEQYF. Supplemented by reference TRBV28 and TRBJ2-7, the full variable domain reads DVKVTQSSRYLVKRTGEKVFLECVQDMDHENMFWYRQDPGLGLRLIYFSYDVKMKEKGDIPEGYSVSREKKERFSLILESASTNQTSMYLCASSSSGYYEQYFGPGTRLTVT.

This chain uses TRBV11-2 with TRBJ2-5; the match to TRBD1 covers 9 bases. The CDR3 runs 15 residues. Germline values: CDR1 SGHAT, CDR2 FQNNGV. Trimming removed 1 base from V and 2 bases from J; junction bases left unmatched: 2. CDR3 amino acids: CASSLADRGQETQYF. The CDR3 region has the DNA TGTGCCAGCAGCTTAGCCGACAGGGGGCAAGAGACCCAGTACTTC.

CDR3 nucleotide sequence: TGTGCCAGCAGCTTTCGTCGAACACGGACAGGGGGCGCTGGGAACACTGAAGCTTTCTTT. Translating gives CASSFRRTRTGGAGNTEAFF. The chain carries TRBV7-8 and TRBJ1-1; the match to TRBD1 covers 11 bases. This CDR3 is built from 20 residues. CDR1 is SGHVS and CDR2 is FQNEAQ in the germline V gene. V was pared by 3 bases and J by 1 base, with 16 bases of the junction left unmatched.

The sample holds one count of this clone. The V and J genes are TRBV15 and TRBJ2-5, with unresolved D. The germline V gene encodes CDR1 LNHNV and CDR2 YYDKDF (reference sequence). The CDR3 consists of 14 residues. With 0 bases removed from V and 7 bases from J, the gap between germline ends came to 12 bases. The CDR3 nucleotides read TGTGCCACCAGCAGAGATCCCCCGGAGCCGACCCAGTACTTC. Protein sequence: CATSRDPPEPTQYF.

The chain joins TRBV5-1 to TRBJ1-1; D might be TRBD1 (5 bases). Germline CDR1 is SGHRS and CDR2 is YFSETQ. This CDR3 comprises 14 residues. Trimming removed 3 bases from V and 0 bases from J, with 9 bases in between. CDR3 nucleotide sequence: TGCGCCAGCAGCTACCAGACAGTGAACACTGAAGCTTTCTTT. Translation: CASSYQTVNTEAFF.

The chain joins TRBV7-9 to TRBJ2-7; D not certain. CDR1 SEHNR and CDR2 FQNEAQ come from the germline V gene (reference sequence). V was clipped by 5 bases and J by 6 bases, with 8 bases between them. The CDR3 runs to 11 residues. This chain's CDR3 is CASSPSVEQYF. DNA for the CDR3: TGTGCCAGCAGCCCCTCCGTCGAGCAGTACTTC.

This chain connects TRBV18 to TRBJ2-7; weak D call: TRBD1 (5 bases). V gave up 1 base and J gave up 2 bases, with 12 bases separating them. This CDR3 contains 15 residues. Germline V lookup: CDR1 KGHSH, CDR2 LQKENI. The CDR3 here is CASSPQAGSTYEQYF. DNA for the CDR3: TGTGCCAGCTCACCACAGGCAGGGTCCACCTACGAGCAGTACTTC.

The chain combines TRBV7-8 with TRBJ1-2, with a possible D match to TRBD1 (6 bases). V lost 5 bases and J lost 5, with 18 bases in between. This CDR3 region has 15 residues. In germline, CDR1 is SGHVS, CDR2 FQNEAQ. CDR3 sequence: CASSTRDKGEYGYTF. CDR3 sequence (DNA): TGTGCCAGCAGCACCCGGGACAAAGGAGAGTATGGCTACACCTTC.

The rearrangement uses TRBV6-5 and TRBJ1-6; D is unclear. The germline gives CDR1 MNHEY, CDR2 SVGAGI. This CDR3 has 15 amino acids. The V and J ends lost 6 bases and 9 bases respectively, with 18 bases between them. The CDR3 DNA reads TGTGCCAGCAGCCTCTCGGCAGGTCTTGGTTCACCCCTCCACTTT. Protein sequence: CASSLSAGLGSPLHF.

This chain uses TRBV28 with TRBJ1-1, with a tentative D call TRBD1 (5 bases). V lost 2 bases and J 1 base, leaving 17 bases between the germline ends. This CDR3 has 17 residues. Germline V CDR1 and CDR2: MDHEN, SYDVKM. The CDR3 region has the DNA TGTGCCAGCAGTTTAGCCGGGGGGACGGTGGGGAACACTGAAGCTTTCTTT. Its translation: CASSLAGGTVGNTEAFF. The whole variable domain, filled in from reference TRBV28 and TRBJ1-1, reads DVKVTQSSRYLVKRTGEKVFLECVQDMDHENMFWYRQDPGLGLRLIYFSYDVKMKEKGDIPEGYSVSREKKERFSLILESASTNQTSMYLCASSLAGGTVGNTEAFFGQGTRLTVV.

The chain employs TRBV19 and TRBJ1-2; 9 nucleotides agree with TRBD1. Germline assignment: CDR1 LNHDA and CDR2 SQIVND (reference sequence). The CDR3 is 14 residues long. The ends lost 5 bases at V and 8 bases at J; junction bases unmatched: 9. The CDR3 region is CASSPTGGVIGYTF. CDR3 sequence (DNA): TGTGCCAGTAGTCCCACAGGGGGCGTAATAGGCTACACCTTC.

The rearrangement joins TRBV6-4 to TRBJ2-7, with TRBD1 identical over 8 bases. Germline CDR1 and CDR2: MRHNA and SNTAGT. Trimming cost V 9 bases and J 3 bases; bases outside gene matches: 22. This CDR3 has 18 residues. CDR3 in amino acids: CARTTGEPHPTTFYEQYF. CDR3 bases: TGTGCCAGGACGACAGGGGAACCGCACCCGACCACCTTCTACGAGCAGTACTTC.

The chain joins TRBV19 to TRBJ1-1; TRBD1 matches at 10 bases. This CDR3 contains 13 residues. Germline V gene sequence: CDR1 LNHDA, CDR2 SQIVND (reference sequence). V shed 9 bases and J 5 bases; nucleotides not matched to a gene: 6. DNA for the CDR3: TGTGCCAGCCGGGACAGGGGTGGAACTGAAGCTTTCTTT. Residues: CASRDRGGTEAFF. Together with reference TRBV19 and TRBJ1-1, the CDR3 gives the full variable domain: DGGITQSPKYLFRKEGQNVTLSCEQNLNHDAMYWYRQDPGQGLRLIYYSQIVNDFQKGDIAEGYSVSREKKESFPLTVTSAQKNPTAFYLCASRDRGGTEAFFGQGTRLTVV.

The CDR3 DNA sequence: TGCGCCAGCAGCTTGGTCCTAGCGGGGGGGCTCGACGAGCAGTACTTC. Protein: CASSLVLAGGLDEQYF. The V and J genes are TRBV5-1 and TRBJ2-7; 12 nucleotides agree with TRBD2. Germline CDR1 reads SGHRS; CDR2 reads YFSETQ. This CDR3 is built from 16 residues. J lost 5 bases, V lost 0 bases, and 6 bases had no gene match.

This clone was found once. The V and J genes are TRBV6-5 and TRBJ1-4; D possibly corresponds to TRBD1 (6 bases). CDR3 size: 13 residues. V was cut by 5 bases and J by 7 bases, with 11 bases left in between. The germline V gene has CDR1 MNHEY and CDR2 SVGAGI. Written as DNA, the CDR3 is TGTGCCAGCAGTCAGGGCAGGGGTGAAAAACTGTTTTTT. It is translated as CASSQGRGEKLFF.